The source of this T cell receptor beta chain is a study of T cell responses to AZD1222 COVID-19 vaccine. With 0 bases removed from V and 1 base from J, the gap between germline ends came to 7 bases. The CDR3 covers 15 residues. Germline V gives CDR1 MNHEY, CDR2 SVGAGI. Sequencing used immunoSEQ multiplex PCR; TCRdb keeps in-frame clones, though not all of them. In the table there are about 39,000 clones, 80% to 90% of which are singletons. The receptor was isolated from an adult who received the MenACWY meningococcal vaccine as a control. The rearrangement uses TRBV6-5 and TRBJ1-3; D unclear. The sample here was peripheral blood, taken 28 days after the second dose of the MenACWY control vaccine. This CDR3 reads CASSYSGRSGNTIYF. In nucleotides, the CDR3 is TGTGCCAGCAGTTACTCGGGCAGGTCTGGAAACACCATATATTTT.